Shown below are 30 T cell receptor beta chains from a single sample sequenced in a study of metastatic and nonmetastatic thyroid tumors. No patient had received any treatment before thyroid surgery. Using MiXCR, TCRdb reanalyzed the PCR reads. Here the sample spans approximately 44,000 clones, approximately 24% being singletons. The sequenced sample consisted of tumor tissue. The origin of the receptors is a female donor with papillary thyroid cancer or a benign thyroid nodule (not recorded which). Some clones in this sample may be carry-over from other donors' samples.

The CDR3 DNA follows: TGTGCCAGCAGTTCAGCCTGGGGGCAGGGAGGAGAGACCCAGTACTTC. Amino acids: CASSSAWGQGGETQYF. The V gene is TRBV28, the J gene TRBJ2-5; D is perhaps TRBD1 or TRBD2 (6 bases each). Germline CDR1 reads MDHEN; CDR2 reads SYDVKM. The CDR3 extends over 16 amino acids. Trimming removed 4 bases at V and 4 bases at J, with 19 bases between.

The gene calls are TRBV18 and TRBJ2-1; maybe TRBD2 (6 bases). The CDR3 is made up of 15 amino acids. Between the trimmed V and J ends, which lost 6 bases and 1 base, there was a span of 13 bases. The V gene's germline CDR1 is KGHSH and CDR2 LQKENI. The CDR3 coding sequence is TGTGCCAGCTCCCAGGTGGGAGGATCCTACAATGAGCAGTTCTTC. Translating it yields CASSQVGGSYNEQFF. The full variable domain, rest sourced from reference TRBV18 and TRBJ2-1, is NAGVMQNPRHLVRRRGQEARLRCSPMKGHSHVYWYRQLPEEGLKFMVYLQKENIIDESGMPKERFSAEFPKEGPSILRIQQVVRGDSAAYFCASSQVGGSYNEQFFGPGTRLTVL.

This clone qualifies as medium-sized. The chain employs TRBV28 and TRBJ1-2, with 7 bases lining up with TRBD1. Germline CDR1 is MDHEN and CDR2 is SYDVKM. CDR3 size: 14 residues. Trimming took 3 bases from V and 8 from J; bases not matched to a gene: 9. The DNA of the CDR3 is TGTGCCAGCAGTTTCAGCGGTCAGGGGGGGGGCTACACCTTC. Translating it yields CASSFSGQGGGYTF.

This clone appeared many times. The chain uses TRBV10-3 and TRBJ2-2, with 9 nucleotides matching TRBD2. J was trimmed by 0 bases and V by 4 bases; bases with no gene match: 6. The germline V gene encodes CDR1 ENHRY and CDR2 SYGVKD. CDR3 length: 17 amino acids. DNA of the CDR3: TGTGCCATCAGTGTCTCTAGCGGGGAACCGAACACCGGGGAGCTGTTTTTT. Its protein is CAISVSSGEPNTGELFF.

This clone was detected a few times. The chain joins TRBV6-5 to TRBJ2-6; D is undetermined. Looked up from germline, CDR1 is MNHEY and CDR2 is SVGAGI. V was pared by 0 bases and J by 4 bases, with 7 bases between. CDR3 length equals 15 residues. The CDR3 nucleotides are TGTGCCAGCAGTTACTCATACGCCGGGGCCAACGTCCTGACTTTC. Residues: CASSYSYAGANVLTF.

This clone was observed at least ten times. This likely comes from a read error, as the CDR3 has no conserved phenylalanine or tryptophan at its end. The chain employs TRBV7-2 and TRBJ2-7, with D unresolved. This CDR3 is 15 amino acids long. Per the germline V gene, CDR1 is SGHTA and CDR2 is FQGNSA. V was trimmed by 6 bases and J by 0 bases, leaving 15 bases between them. The CDR3 DNA follows: TGTGCCAGCAGTTTTCAATCTCAGAGCTCCTACGAGCAGTACTCC. This gives the protein CASSFQSQSSYEQYS.

This clone was seen just once. CDR3 nucleotide sequence: TGCAGTGCTCGATATCCCTCCGGAACTCCTCAGTGGTTCTTC. Residues: CSARYPSGTPQWFF. The chain has TRBV20-1 and TRBJ2-1; D not certain. CDR1 and CDR2 (germline): DFQATT, SNEGSKA (reference sequence). V lost 5 bases to trimming and J lost 15 bases, with 26 bases between them. This CDR3 comprises 14 residues.

This sequence joins TRBV20-1 and TRBJ1-2; D perhaps matches TRBD1 (5 bases). Trimming shortened V by 5 bases and J by 4 bases, and 11 bases separated the two germline ends. This CDR3 contains 12 residues. The V gene's germline CDR1 is DFQATT and CDR2 SNEGSKA (reference sequence). Written as DNA, the CDR3 is TGCAGTGCTGAGACAGAGACCTATGGCTACACCTTC. The encoded protein is CSAETETYGYTF.

CDR3 in DNA: TGTGCCAGCAGTTACACCGGGACGGACAACAATGAGCAGTTCTTC. Protein product: CASSYTGTDNNEQFF. The chain has TRBV6-6 and TRBJ2-1; the D gene could be TRBD1 or TRBD2 (5 bases each). V lost 2 bases and J lost 5, with 13 bases in between. CDR3 length: 15 amino acids. Per the germline V gene, CDR1 is MNHNY and CDR2 is SVGAGI (reference sequence).

This chain uses TRBV12-3 or TRBV12-4 with TRBJ1-2; perhaps TRBD1 as D (6 bases). V lost 5 bases, J lost 6 bases, and 13 bases lay in between. CDR3 length: 13 amino acids. The CDR3, as DNA: TGTGCCAGCAGTCTTATACAGGGAAATGGCTACACCTTC. It specifies CASSLIQGNGYTF.

V is TRBV15 and J is TRBJ2-7, with TRBD1 identical over 9 bases. The ends lost 3 bases at V and 12 bases at J; junction bases unmatched: 12. Germline V gene lookup returns CDR1 LNHNV and CDR2 YYDKDF (reference sequence). This CDR3 has 14 amino acids. CDR3 residues: CATSRGGPGTGRYF. CDR3 bases: TGTGCCACCAGCAGGGGGGGACCCGGGACAGGGAGGTACTTC.

This clone was picked up many times. The rearrangement uses TRBV27 and TRBJ2-2; D remains unclear. Trimming removed 2 bases at V and 3 bases at J, with 7 bases between. The CDR3 has 14 amino acids. Germline V gives CDR1 MNHEY, CDR2 SMNVEV (reference sequence). CDR3 sequence (DNA): TGTGCCAGCAGTTTAAACACCTACACCGGGGAGCTGTTTTTT. Protein sequence: CASSLNTYTGELFF.

This clone was found many times. The chain recombines TRBV7-6 with TRBJ2-3, with no clear D. The germline gives CDR1 SGHVS, CDR2 FNYEAQ. This CDR3 region has 14 residues. The V end was cut by 1 base, the J end by 6 bases, with 11 bases between. The CDR3 here is CASSLDSAADTQYF. CDR3 in DNA: TGTGCCAGCAGCTTAGACTCGGCTGCGGATACGCAGTATTTT.

The chain combines TRBV11-2 with TRBJ1-1; D unresolved. In germline, CDR1 is SGHAT, CDR2 FQNNGV. V was cut by 5 bases and J by 1 base, with 5 bases left in between. The length of the CDR3 is 12 residues. For the CDR3, the DNA is TGTGCCAGCAGCCGTCCGAACACTGAAGCTTTCTTT. It encodes CASSRPNTEAFF.

The rearrangement links TRBV4-2 to TRBJ2-3; D remains unclear. The CDR3 totals 14 residues. The V and J ends lost 5 bases and 3 bases respectively, with 12 bases between them. CDR1 is LGHNA, CDR2 YNFKEQ, per germline. The CDR3 DNA reads TGTGCCAGCAGCTTCTATGGTCCAACAGATACGCAGTATTTT. Encoded protein: CASSFYGPTDTQYF.

In this sample, this clone is medium-sized. This chain joins TRBV4-1 and TRBJ1-5; tentative D call: TRBD1 (6 bases). The germline V gene encodes CDR1 MGHRA and CDR2 YSYEKL. V dropped 4 bases and J dropped 3 bases, with 13 bases sitting between them. This CDR3 region has 15 residues. In DNA form, the CDR3 reads TGCGCCAGCAGCCCTAGCGGGGACAACAATCAGCCCCAGCATTTT. Translated, it gives CASSPSGDNNQPQHF.

The genes are TRBV7-2 and TRBJ1-3; 7 bases are a match to TRBD1. Germline-derived CDR1 and CDR2 are SGHTA and FQGNSA. Unmatched junction bases numbered 4, after V lost 1 base and J lost 4 bases. CDR3 size: 15 residues. In nucleotides, the CDR3 is TGTGCCAGCAGCTTAGGGGGGACAGTGGGAAACACCATATATTTT. Its protein product is CASSLGGTVGNTIYF.

Many counts were recorded for this clone. V gene TRBV5-4 combines with J gene TRBJ2-7; weak D call: TRBD1 (6 bases). V shed 5 bases and J shed 5 bases, with 11 bases lying between them. Germline V gene sequence: CDR1 SGHNT, CDR2 YYREEE (reference sequence). The CDR3 covers 12 residues. CDR3 sequence: CASRIQGNEQYF. The CDR3, as DNA: TGTGCCAGCAGGATACAGGGCAACGAGCAGTACTTC.

This clone has a handful of counts. The chain links TRBV2 to TRBJ1-1, with D unresolved. The CDR3 consists of 14 residues. V lost 3 bases and J 10 bases, leaving 18 bases between the germline ends. Per germline, CDR1 SNHLY and CDR2 FYNNEI. The DNA of the CDR3 is TGTGCCAGCAGTGAGTCGTGGGAGATCGGAGGAGCTTTCTTT. It is translated as CASSESWEIGGAFF.

This clone was seen repeatedly, ten times or more. The J gene is TRBJ2-1, the V gene TRBV9, with D maybe TRBD2 (5 bases). Between the trimmed V and J ends, which lost 0 bases and 2 bases, there was a span of 12 bases. The CDR3 consists of 16 residues. Germline V gene data show CDR1 as SGDLS and CDR2 as YYNGEE. The CDR3 DNA sequence: TGTGCCAGCAGCGTAGGCCCCATAGCGCCCTACAATGAGCAGTTCTTC. Protein: CASSVGPIAPYNEQFF. The full variable domain, its missing parts supplied by reference TRBV9 and TRBJ2-1, is DSGVTQTPKHLITATGQRVTLRCSPRSGDLSVYWYQQSLDQGLQFLIQYYNGEERAKGNILERFSAQQFPDLHSELNLSSLELGDSALYFCASSVGPIAPYNEQFFGPGTRLTVL.

The chain recombines TRBV11-1 with TRBJ2-6; unclear D gene. With 5 bases removed from V and 0 bases from J, the gap between germline ends came to 11 bases. From germline, CDR1 is SGHAT and CDR2 FQDESV (reference sequence). The CDR3 is 16 residues long. CDR3 coding DNA: TGTGCCAGCAGCCCTGACCGAGGCTCTGGGGCCAACGTCCTGACTTTC. Translating gives CASSPDRGSGANVLTF.

The gene calls are TRBV7-2 and TRBJ2-1, with 9 bases that match TRBD2. The CDR3 runs to 15 residues. With 3 bases clipped from V and 7 bases from J, the junction kept 7 bases outside the gene matches. Germline V CDR1 and CDR2: SGHTA, FQGNSA. CDR3 amino acids: CASSFSGGWSNEQFF. CDR3 coding DNA: TGTGCCAGCAGCTTCAGCGGGGGGTGGTCGAATGAGCAGTTCTTC.

This clone was observed at least ten times. The rearrangement links TRBV6-2 or TRBV6-3 to TRBJ2-7; 14 positions agree with TRBD2. The CDR3 loop spans 15 amino acids. Per the germline V gene, CDR1 is MNHEY and CDR2 is SVGEGT. The trim removed 6 bases at V and 2 bases at J, leaving 3 bases unmatched. The CDR3 region is CASSSGLAGAYEQYF. The CDR3 coding sequence is TGTGCCAGCAGCTCGGGACTAGCGGGGGCCTACGAGCAGTACTTC.

This clone was counted many times. The J gene is TRBJ2-3, the V gene TRBV18; D ambiguous. Trimming cost V 6 bases and J 2 bases, with 18 bases left between them. The V gene's germline CDR1 is KGHSH and CDR2 LQKENI. The CDR3 is 16 amino acids. CDR3 nucleotides: TGTGCCAGCTCCTGGAATCCCACATATTACACAGATACGCAGTATTTT. It yields the protein CASSWNPTYYTDTQYF.

This clone showed up many times. The chain recombines TRBV5-1 with TRBJ1-2; perhaps TRBD1 as D (5 bases). V was trimmed by 0 bases and J by 4 bases, leaving 10 bases between them. Germline V gene data show CDR1 as SGHRS and CDR2 as YFSETQ. This CDR3 comprises 14 residues. CDR3 bases: TGCGCCAGCAGCTTGGACGGGGGAGCCTATGGCTACACCTTC. Amino acid sequence: CASSLDGGAYGYTF.

This clone was seen a few times. The J gene is TRBJ2-7, the V gene TRBV6-2 or TRBV6-3; TRBD1 might be the D (6 bases). The CDR3 spans 16 residues. Germline V gene lookup returns CDR1 MNHEY and CDR2 SVGEGT. Trimming cost V 5 bases and J 6 bases, with 23 bases left between them. This CDR3 is CASSTALRWTDPEQYF. The CDR3, as DNA: TGTGCCAGCAGTACCGCATTACGGTGGACAGACCCCGAGCAGTACTTC.

This clone was observed a few times. V and J are TRBV18 and TRBJ1-2; 10 bases map to TRBD1. CDR3 size: 15 residues. V lost 4 bases and J lost 2; bases outside the gene matches: 4. Germline CDR1 KGHSH, CDR2 LQKENI. The CDR3 coding sequence is TGTGCCAGCTCACAGGGACAGGGGCCCAACTATGGCTACACCTTC. It encodes CASSQGQGPNYGYTF.

V and J are TRBV20-1 and TRBJ2-2; 13 nucleotides match TRBD2. This CDR3 contains 15 residues. Germline V gene data show CDR1 as DFQATT and CDR2 as SNEGSKA (reference sequence). Losses at the gene ends were 6 bases for V and 6 bases for J; bases not matched to a gene: 7. CDR3 protein: CSARTSGSYAGELFF. In DNA, the CDR3 is TGCAGTGCCAGGACTAGCGGGAGTTACGCCGGGGAGCTGTTTTTT.

This clone has just a few counts. V and J are TRBV7-3 and TRBJ1-6; TRBD1 agrees at 7 bases. Per germline, CDR1 SGHTA and CDR2 FQGTGA. Trimming took 4 bases from V and 0 from J; bases not matched to a gene: 9. The CDR3 extends over 18 amino acids. CDR3 sequence reads: CASSSQNRGSSYNSPLHF. DNA of the CDR3: TGTGCCAGCAGCTCTCAGAACAGGGGCAGCTCCTATAATTCACCCCTCCACTTT.

There are many counts of this clone. The rearrangement joins TRBV19 to TRBJ2-2; TRBD1 matches at 10 bases. With 7 bases clipped from V and 6 bases from J, the junction kept 8 bases outside the gene matches. The length of the CDR3 is 15 residues. From germline, CDR1 is LNHDA and CDR2 SQIVND (reference sequence). The CDR3 loop is CASKVGTGVSGELFF. DNA of the CDR3: TGTGCCAGTAAAGTCGGGACAGGGGTTTCCGGGGAGCTGTTTTTT.